Listed below are T cell receptor beta chains from one sample, sequenced in a study of T-cell reconstitution after alpha-beta-depleted transplantation in children. TCRdb used MiXCR to reprocess the PCR reads, holding one entry per CDR3 protein. The data show nearly 400,000 distinct CDR3 sequences, with around 21% seen just once and 3.8% held by the top ten. Sequences were derived from PBMCs from the stem cell graft donor, sampled from the stem cell graft. These receptors came from a human donor who donated a stem cell graft to a child with acute myeloid leukemia. Both conserved end residues are trimmed from each CDR3. A D gene is named only where the DNA matches it firmly.

SARDVDGGTGELF TRBJ2-2 TRBV20-1 -
ASSGPLPRRETQY TRBJ2-5 TRBV28 -
ASSTTGGFYNEQF TRBJ2-1 TRBV7-2 TRBD1
SAREKTSWKETQY TRBJ2-5 TRBV20-1 TRBD2
SASPGGYGYT TRBJ1-2 TRBV20-1 -
ASSLEYTEAF TRBJ1-1 TRBV7-2 -
ASSARTDNQPQH TRBJ1-5 TRBV10-2 -
ASSSARLARTDTQY TRBJ2-3 TRBV27 TRBD2
ASSADSSYEQY TRBJ2-7 TRBV7-8 -
ASSQPGGKETQY TRBJ2-5 TRBV28 -
SARALDRAPEAF TRBJ1-1 TRBV20-1 TRBD1
ASSSRLAVTPYEQY TRBJ2-7 TRBV27 TRBD2
ASSLESSGIGYEQY TRBJ2-7 TRBV5-1 TRBD2
SARGRTGGTYEQY TRBJ2-7 TRBV20-1 TRBD1
ASSVTSGRSSYNEQF TRBJ2-1 TRBV11-2 TRBD2
SVEGNEKLF TRBJ1-4 TRBV29-1 -
ASSDGLAGDTQY TRBJ2-3 TRBV6-4 TRBD2
ASSLSSRGSNTGELF TRBJ2-2 TRBV7-8 -
SGTGLAEEQY TRBJ2-7 TRBV20-1 TRBD2
ASSLISYEQY TRBJ2-7 TRBV12-3/TRBV12-4 -
AAWGGNEQF TRBJ2-1 TRBV6-5 -
ASSPGHDEQF TRBJ2-1 TRBV7-9 -
SARYGLAVSTDTQY TRBJ2-3 TRBV20-1 TRBD2
SASPGTERADTQY TRBJ2-3 TRBV20-1 -
ASSRAGGPKNEQF TRBJ2-1 TRBV7-2 TRBD2
ATSDRWTSGLPDTQY TRBJ2-3 TRBV24-1 TRBD2
SVEGYGPSGNTIY TRBJ1-3 TRBV29-1 -
SAETSANTDTQY TRBJ2-3 TRBV20-1 TRBD2
ATSREIVSGNTIY TRBJ1-3 TRBV15 -
SVRQGILYEQY TRBJ2-7 TRBV29-1 TRBD1
ASNGGRDYNEQF TRBJ2-1 TRBV5-6 -
ASSRGGTGTQY TRBJ2-3 TRBV7-9 TRBD2
ASSLWGGADTQY TRBJ2-3 TRBV28 -
ASSLLARETQY TRBJ2-5 TRBV7-3 -
ASSEAGLAGEYEQF TRBJ2-1 TRBV2 TRBD2
SARDGSRGHSYEQY TRBJ2-7 TRBV20-1 TRBD1
ASSESGNNEQF TRBJ2-1 TRBV7-9 -
ASSPGTTNTEAF TRBJ1-1 TRBV5-1 -
ASSHRDGYGYT TRBJ1-2 TRBV5-1 -
ASSPWGQNQPQH TRBJ1-5 TRBV12-3/TRBV12-4 TRBD1
ASSLDRLASYEQY TRBJ2-7 TRBV12-3/TRBV12-4 TRBD2
ASSRAGATYNEQF TRBJ2-1 TRBV11-2 TRBD2
ASSSFYRELYEQY TRBJ2-7 TRBV12-3/TRBV12-4 -
ATSRLAGDDEELF TRBJ2-2 TRBV15 TRBD2
SAITGDTQY TRBJ2-3 TRBV20-1 -
ASSRNIRDEQF TRBJ2-1 TRBV11-3 -
SARDRTIEKLF TRBJ1-4 TRBV20-1 TRBD1
ASAPSQGAALNTEAF TRBJ1-1 TRBV18 TRBD1
ASSRDRADNEQF TRBJ2-1 TRBV5-1 TRBD1
SARTSYNQPQH TRBJ1-5 TRBV20-1 -
ATGQLPYEQY TRBJ2-7 TRBV10-3 TRBD1
ASSEEGYEQF TRBJ2-1 TRBV2 -
ASSAEPGQDNEQF TRBJ2-1 TRBV9 TRBD1